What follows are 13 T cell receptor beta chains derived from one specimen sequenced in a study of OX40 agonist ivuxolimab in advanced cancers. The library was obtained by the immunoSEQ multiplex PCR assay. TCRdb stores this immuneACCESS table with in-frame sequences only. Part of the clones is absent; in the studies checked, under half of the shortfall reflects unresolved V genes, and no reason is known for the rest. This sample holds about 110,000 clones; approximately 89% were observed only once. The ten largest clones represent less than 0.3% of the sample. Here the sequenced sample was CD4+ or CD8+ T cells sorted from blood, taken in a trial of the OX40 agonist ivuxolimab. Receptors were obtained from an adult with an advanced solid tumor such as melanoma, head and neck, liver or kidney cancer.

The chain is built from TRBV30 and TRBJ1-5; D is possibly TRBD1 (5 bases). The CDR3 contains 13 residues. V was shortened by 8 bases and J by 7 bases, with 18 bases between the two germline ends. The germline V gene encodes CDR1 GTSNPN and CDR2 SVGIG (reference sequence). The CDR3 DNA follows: TGTGCCGCGGACGATGTAGAGGGGCAGCCCCAGCATTTT. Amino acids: CAADDVEGQPQHF.

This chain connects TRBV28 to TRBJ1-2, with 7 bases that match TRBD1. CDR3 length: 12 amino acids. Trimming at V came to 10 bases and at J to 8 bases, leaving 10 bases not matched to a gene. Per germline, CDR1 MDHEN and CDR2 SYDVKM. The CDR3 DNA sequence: TGTGCCATCGGGGAGAGGGGGCTAGGCTACACCTTC. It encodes CAIGERGLGYTF.

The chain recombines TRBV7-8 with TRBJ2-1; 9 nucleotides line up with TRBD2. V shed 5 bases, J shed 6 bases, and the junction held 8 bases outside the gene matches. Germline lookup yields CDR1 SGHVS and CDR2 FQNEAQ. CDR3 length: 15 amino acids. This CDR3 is CASSLSGSFGNEQFF. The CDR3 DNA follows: TGTGCCAGCAGCCTTAGCGGGAGCTTTGGCAATGAGCAGTTCTTC.

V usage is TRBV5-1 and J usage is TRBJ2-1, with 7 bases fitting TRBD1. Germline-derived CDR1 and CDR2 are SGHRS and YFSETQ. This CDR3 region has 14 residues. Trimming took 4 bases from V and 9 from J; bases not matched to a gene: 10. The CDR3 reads CASSTGTVWSEQFF. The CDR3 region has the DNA TGCGCCAGCAGCACCGGGACAGTTTGGAGTGAGCAGTTCTTC.

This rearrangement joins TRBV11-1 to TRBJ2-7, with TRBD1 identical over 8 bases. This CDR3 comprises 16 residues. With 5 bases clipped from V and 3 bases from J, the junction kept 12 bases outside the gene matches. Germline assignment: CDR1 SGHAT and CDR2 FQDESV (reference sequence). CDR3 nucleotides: TGTGCCAGCAGCAGCCAGGGGGCCGGGGCCGTCTACGAGCAGTACTTC. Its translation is CASSSQGAGAVYEQYF.

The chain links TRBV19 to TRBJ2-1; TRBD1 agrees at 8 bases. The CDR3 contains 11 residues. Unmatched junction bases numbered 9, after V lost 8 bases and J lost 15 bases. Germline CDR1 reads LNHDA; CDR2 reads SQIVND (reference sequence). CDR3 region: CASAGGRGWFF. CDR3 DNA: TGTGCCAGTGCAGGGGGCAGGGGGTGGTTCTTC.

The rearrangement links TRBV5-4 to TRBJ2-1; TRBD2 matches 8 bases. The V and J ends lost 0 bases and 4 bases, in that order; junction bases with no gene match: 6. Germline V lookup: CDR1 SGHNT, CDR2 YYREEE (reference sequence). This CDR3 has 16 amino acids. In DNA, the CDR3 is TGTGCCAGCAGCTTGGTTCCTAGCGGGCCATACAATGAGCAGTTCTTC. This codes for CASSLVPSGPYNEQFF.

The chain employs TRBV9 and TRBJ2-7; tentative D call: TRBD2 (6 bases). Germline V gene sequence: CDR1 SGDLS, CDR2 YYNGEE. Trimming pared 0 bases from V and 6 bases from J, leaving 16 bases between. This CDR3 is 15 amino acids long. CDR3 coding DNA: TGTGCCAGCAGCGTAGGGAGGGAGGTTTCCCTCGAGCAGTACTTC. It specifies CASSVGREVSLEQYF.

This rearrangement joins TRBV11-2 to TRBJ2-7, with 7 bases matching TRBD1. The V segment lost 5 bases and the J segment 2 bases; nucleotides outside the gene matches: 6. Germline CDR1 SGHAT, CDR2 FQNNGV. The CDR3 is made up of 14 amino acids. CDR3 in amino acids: CASSTTGAAYEQYF. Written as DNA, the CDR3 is TGTGCCAGCAGCACCACAGGGGCAGCCTACGAGCAGTACTTC.

The CDR3 loop reads CASRGFGGVLEEQYF. CDR3 nucleotides: TGTGCCAGTAGGGGATTTGGTGGGGTCCTGGAAGAGCAGTACTTC. V usage is TRBV19 and J usage is TRBJ2-7; no firm D call. This CDR3 region has 15 residues. Trimming stripped 6 bases from V and 7 bases from J, with 22 bases between. From germline, CDR1 is LNHDA and CDR2 SQIVND (reference sequence).

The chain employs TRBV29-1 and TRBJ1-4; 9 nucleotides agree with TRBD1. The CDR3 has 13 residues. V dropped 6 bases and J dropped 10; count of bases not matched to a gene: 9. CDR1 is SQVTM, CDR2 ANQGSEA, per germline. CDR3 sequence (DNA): TGCAGCGTGGCCGGGACAGGGTTCGGAAAACTGTTTTTT. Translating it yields CSVAGTGFGKLFF.

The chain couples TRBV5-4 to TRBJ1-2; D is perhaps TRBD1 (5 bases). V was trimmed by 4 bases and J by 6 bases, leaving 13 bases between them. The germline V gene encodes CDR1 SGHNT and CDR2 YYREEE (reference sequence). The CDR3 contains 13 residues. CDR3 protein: CASSDRFFDGYTF. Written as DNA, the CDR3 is TGTGCCAGCAGCGACAGATTTTTCGATGGCTACACCTTC.

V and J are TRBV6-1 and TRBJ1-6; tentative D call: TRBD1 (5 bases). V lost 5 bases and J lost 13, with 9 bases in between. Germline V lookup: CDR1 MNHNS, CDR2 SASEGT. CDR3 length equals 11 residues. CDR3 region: CASSTQGPLHF. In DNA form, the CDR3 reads TGTGCCAGCAGTACCCAGGGTCCCCTCCACTTT.